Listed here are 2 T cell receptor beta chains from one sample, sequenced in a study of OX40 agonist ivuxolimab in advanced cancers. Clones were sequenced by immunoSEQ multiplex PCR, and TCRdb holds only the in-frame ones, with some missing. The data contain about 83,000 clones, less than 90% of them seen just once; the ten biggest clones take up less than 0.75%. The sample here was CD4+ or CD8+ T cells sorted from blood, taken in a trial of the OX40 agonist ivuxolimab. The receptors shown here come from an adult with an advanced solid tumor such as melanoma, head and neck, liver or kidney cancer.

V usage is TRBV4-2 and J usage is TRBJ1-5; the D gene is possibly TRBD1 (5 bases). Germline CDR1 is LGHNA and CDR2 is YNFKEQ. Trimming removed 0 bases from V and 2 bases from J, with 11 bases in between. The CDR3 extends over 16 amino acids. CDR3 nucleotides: TGTGCCAGCAGCCAAGAAGGAGGGGTGGGCAATCAGCCCCAGCATTTT. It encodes CASSQEGGVGNQPQHF.

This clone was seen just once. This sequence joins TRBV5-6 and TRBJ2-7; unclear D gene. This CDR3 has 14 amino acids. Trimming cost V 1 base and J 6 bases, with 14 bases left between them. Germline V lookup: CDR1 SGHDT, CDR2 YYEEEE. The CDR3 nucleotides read TGTGCCAGCAGCTTGCTAGACGCGAGCCCCGAGCAGTACTTC. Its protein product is CASSLLDASPEQYF.